Reported below is one T cell receptor beta chain. The CDR3 runs to 15 residues. Germline V gene sequence: CDR1 SGHRS, CDR2 YFSETQ. Trimming cost V 4 bases and J 8 bases; bases outside gene matches: 14. Data came from immunoSEQ multiplex PCR; TCRdb stores just in-frame clones and leaves some out. The data show hundreds of thousands of clones, 85% to 90% seen once. The data stem from a study of blood T cell repertoires in COVID-19. Sequencing was carried out using PBMCs or T cells enriched from blood (not recorded which). The source of this sequence is a woman aged 18-29 years with acute COVID-19. V is TRBV5-1 and J is TRBJ1-2; 7 bases line up with TRBD1. The CDR3 sequence: CASSPGQVETWGYTF. The CDR3 coding sequence is TGCGCCAGCAGCCCCGGACAGGTGGAGACTTGGGGCTACACCTTC.